Shown below are 25 T cell receptor beta chains from a single sample sequenced in a study of CD8+ T cells in alopecia areata. Once RNA had been extracted, it was reverse transcribed into cDNA to act as the sequencing template. Produced via immunoSEQ multiplex PCR; TCRdb's table is partial and in-frame only. The table lists 80,000 or so clones, around 66% of them singletons, with about a quarter in the top ten. Treatment of the sample: oral pan-JAK inhibitor, 5-10 mg twice daily. Specimen: CD8+ T cells sorted from blood, collected at week 24, from a patient treated with tofacitinib. The receptors derive from a human donor with alopecia areata.

The chain employs TRBV4-3 and TRBJ2-3; perhaps TRBD2 as D (6 bases). V was shortened by 3 bases and J by 1 base, with 14 bases between the two germline ends. The CDR3 is 16 residues long. Germline V lookup: CDR1 LGHNA, CDR2 YSLEER. CDR3 loop: CASSQGLQRGTDTQYF. For the CDR3, the DNA is TGCGCCAGCAGCCAGGGTCTCCAGCGGGGCACAGATACGCAGTATTTT.

The chain employs TRBV4-1 and TRBJ1-2; D is possibly TRBD1 (5 bases). Per germline, CDR1 MGHRA and CDR2 YSYEKL. Trimming stripped 3 bases from V and 0 bases from J, with 14 bases between. This CDR3 contains 16 residues. CDR3 DNA: TGCGCCAGCAGCCAGCTTCTGGACACGGCTAACTATGGCTACACCTTC. Translation: CASSQLLDTANYGYTF.

This sequence joins TRBV5-6 and TRBJ2-1; unclear D gene. The V end was cut by 4 bases, the J end by 8 bases, with 13 bases between. This CDR3 is built from 13 residues. CDR1 and CDR2 from the germline V gene are SGHDT and YYEEEE. The CDR3 loop reads CASSLGPPDEQFF. As DNA, the CDR3 is TGTGCCAGCAGCCTCGGACCCCCCGATGAGCAGTTCTTC.

V usage is TRBV6-6 and J usage is TRBJ2-7; D may be TRBD1 or TRBD2 (5 bases each). CDR1 is MNHNY and CDR2 is SVGAGI in the germline V gene (reference sequence). CDR3 length: 16 residues. The ends were cut back, 1 base at V and 0 bases at J, with 13 bases in the middle. CDR3 in amino acids: CASSYFRDGFSYEQYF. In nucleotides, the CDR3 is TGTGCCAGCAGTTACTTCCGGGACGGCTTCTCCTACGAGCAGTACTTC.

In this sample, this clone turned up a few times. The rearrangement uses TRBV7-2 and TRBJ2-7; maybe TRBD2 (6 bases). V shed 1 base and J shed 4 bases, with 17 bases lying between them. There are 16 residues in the CDR3. The germline V gene encodes CDR1 SGHTA and CDR2 FQGNSA. Here the CDR3 DNA reads TGTGCCAGCAGCTTAGTTTCCGGGACTTTATCTTACGAGCAGTACTTC. Translating gives CASSLVSGTLSYEQYF. Complete variable domain (other parts from reference TRBV7-2 and TRBJ2-7): GAGVSQSPSNKVTEKGKDVELRCDPISGHTALYWYRQSLGQGLEFLIYFQGNSAPDKSGLPSDRFSAERTGGSVSTLTIQRTQQEDSAVYLCASSLVSGTLSYEQYFGPGTRLTVT.

This clone has a single count. This chain links TRBV19 with TRBJ2-7; TRBD1 matches 9 bases. With V trimmed by 4 bases and J by 4 bases, 5 bases remained unmatched. There are 14 residues in the CDR3. Germline V gene sequence: CDR1 LNHDA, CDR2 SQIVND (reference sequence). The CDR3 sequence: CASSTAGQGYEQYF. The CDR3 nucleotides are TGTGCCAGTAGTACCGCGGGACAGGGTTACGAGCAGTACTTC.

The chain is built from TRBV4-1 and TRBJ2-7; a possible D gene is TRBD2 (5 bases). Germline values: CDR1 MGHRA, CDR2 YSYEKL. Deletions cut 3 bases from V and 4 bases from J, with 16 bases between. The CDR3 extends over 15 amino acids. The DNA of the CDR3 is TGCGCCAGCAGCCAGGAGATTCGGGGTTTGTACGAGCAGTACTTC. This codes for CASSQEIRGLYEQYF.

The chain is built from TRBV7-9 and TRBJ2-7; no definite D call. Trimming pared 3 bases from V and 0 bases from J, leaving 12 bases between. This CDR3 has 15 amino acids. Per the germline V gene, CDR1 is SEHNR and CDR2 is FQNEAQ (reference sequence). The CDR3 region has the DNA TGTGCCAGCAGCTTTCCGGACCGCACCTCCTACGAGCAGTACTTC. Translation gives CASSFPDRTSYEQYF.

This clone was seen once. The CDR3 here is CASSHRGQKFQETQYF. Written as DNA, the CDR3 is TGTGCCAGCAGCCATAGGGGACAGAAGTTCCAAGAGACCCAGTACTTC. The V and J genes are TRBV13 and TRBJ2-5; 7 nucleotides match TRBD1. V shed 5 bases and J 1 base; nucleotides not matched to a gene: 10. Germline-derived CDR1 and CDR2 are PRHDT and FYEKMQ (reference sequence). This CDR3 comprises 16 residues. The full variable domain, with the rest looked up from reference TRBV13 and TRBJ2-5, is AAGVIQSPRHLIKEKRETATLKCYPIPRHDTVYWYQQGPGQDPQFLISFYEKMQSDKGSIPDRFSAQQFSDYHSELNMSSLELGDSALYFCASSHRGQKFQETQYFGPGTRLLVL.

The chain employs TRBV15 and TRBJ2-1; 8 positions agree with TRBD2. The CDR3 runs to 15 residues. The trim removed 0 bases at V and 6 bases at J, leaving 4 bases unmatched. Germline V lookup: CDR1 LNHNV, CDR2 YYDKDF (reference sequence). As DNA, the CDR3 is TGTGCCACCAGCAGAGATAGGCTAGCGGGCAATGAGCAGTTCTTC. Protein: CATSRDRLAGNEQFF. The whole variable domain, filled in from reference TRBV15 and TRBJ2-1, reads DAMVIQNPRYQVTQFGKPVTLSCSQTLNHNVMYWYQQKSSQAPKLLFHYYDKDFNNEADTPDNFQSRRPNTSFCFLDIRSPGLGDTAMYLCATSRDRLAGNEQFFGPGTRLTVL.

The CDR3 DNA is TGTGCCAGCAGTCCCCGGACTAGCGGCGGGAACGAGCAGTACTTC. As protein: CASSPRTSGGNEQYF. The J gene is TRBJ2-7, the V gene TRBV27, with 10 bases fitting TRBD2. The CDR3 covers 15 residues. Trimming at V came to 5 bases and at J to 5 bases, leaving 9 bases not matched to a gene. The germline gives CDR1 MNHEY, CDR2 SMNVEV (reference sequence).

V usage is TRBV13 and J usage is TRBJ2-7, with D unresolved. The CDR3 has 14 amino acids. Germline assignment: CDR1 PRHDT and CDR2 FYEKMQ (reference sequence). Trimming cost V 0 bases and J 5 bases, with 11 bases left between them. CDR3 protein: CASSLGISLNEQYF. As DNA, the CDR3 is TGTGCCAGCAGCTTAGGGATTAGCTTGAACGAGCAGTACTTC.

In this sample, this clone turned up a few times. This chain links TRBV29-1 with TRBJ1-1; no clear D gene. This CDR3 is built from 12 residues. Germline V gene data show CDR1 as SQVTM and CDR2 as ANQGSEA. With 3 bases removed from V and 7 bases from J, the gap between germline ends came to 12 bases. Written as DNA, the CDR3 is TGCAGCGTTGAGAGGGTTGGCGGTGAAGCTTTCTTT. This sequence encodes CSVERVGGEAFF.

This clone was detected only a few times. The chain is built from TRBV11-2 and TRBJ2-3, with 15 bases lining up with TRBD2. The CDR3 consists of 15 residues. Per germline, CDR1 SGHAT and CDR2 FQNNGV. The V and J ends lost 3 bases and 6 bases, in that order; junction bases with no gene match: 1. The CDR3 DNA reads TGTGCCAGCAGCTTGGGACTAGCGGGGGGTGATACGCAGTATTTT. Amino acids: CASSLGLAGGDTQYF.

The table lists this clone with a few counts. The genes are TRBV27 and TRBJ2-5; 8 bases are a match to TRBD2. Trimming cost V 8 bases and J 5 bases; bases outside gene matches: 10. The CDR3 covers 14 residues. Germline-derived CDR1 and CDR2 are MNHEY and SMNVEV (reference sequence). The CDR3 DNA follows: TGTGCCAGCGGGACGATAGCGGGGCACGAGACCCAGTACTTC. Translating gives CASGTIAGHETQYF.

The V and J genes are TRBV4-3 and TRBJ2-1, with a possible D match to TRBD1 (8 bases). V dropped 1 base and J dropped 8 bases, with 21 bases sitting between them. Germline V CDR1 and CDR2: LGHNA, YSLEER. The CDR3 covers 17 residues. The CDR3 DNA follows: TGCGCCAGCAGCCAAGCCAACCCAGGGGGCGGGGGTCATGAGCAGTTCTTC. This sequence encodes CASSQANPGGGGHEQFF.

The V gene is TRBV27, the J gene TRBJ1-1; TRBD1 is a possible D gene (5 bases). V lost 5 bases, J lost 11 bases, and 15 bases lay in between. Germline V gene sequence: CDR1 MNHEY, CDR2 SMNVEV (reference sequence). CDR3 length: 12 amino acids. In nucleotides, the CDR3 is TGTGCCAGCAGTCCCCCCGGGGGAGGGGCTTTCTTT. It encodes CASSPPGGGAFF.

This clone was seen a handful of times. This rearrangement joins TRBV29-1 to TRBJ2-7; possibly TRBD1 for D (6 bases). V lost 7 bases and J 2 bases, leaving 15 bases between the germline ends. Germline V gives CDR1 SQVTM, CDR2 ANQGSEA. The CDR3 spans 13 residues. CDR3 in amino acids: CSATGTAAYEQYF. For the CDR3, the DNA is TGCAGCGCCACAGGGACGGCCGCCTACGAGCAGTACTTC.

In this sample, this clone turned up a few times. The chain is built from TRBV27 and TRBJ2-3; 11 bases are a match to TRBD2. Per the germline V gene, CDR1 is MNHEY and CDR2 is SMNVEV (reference sequence). Unmatched junction bases numbered 3, after V lost 3 bases and J lost 1 base. The CDR3 totals 16 residues. Here the CDR3 reads CASSFMTSGGTDTQYF. CDR3 nucleotides: TGTGCCAGCAGTTTCATGACTAGCGGGGGCACAGATACGCAGTATTTT.

This clone turned up a few times. The CDR3 DNA sequence: TGTGCCAGCAGCCTCCCCCTCATCAATGAGCAGTTCTTC. This translates into CASSLPLINEQFF. The V and J genes are TRBV7-9 and TRBJ2-1, with no clear D. CDR1 SEHNR and CDR2 FQNEAQ come from the germline V gene (reference sequence). The ends were cut back, 5 bases at V and 6 bases at J, with 11 bases in the middle. This CDR3 region has 13 residues.

This chain uses TRBV29-1 with TRBJ2-7; TRBD2 aligns across 8 bases. After removal of 6 bases from V and 3 bases from J, the junction contained 4 bases not matched to a gene. Germline lookup yields CDR1 SQVTM and CDR2 ANQGSEA. This CDR3 is 12 amino acids long. The CDR3 region is CSVQTSGYEQYF. DNA for the CDR3: TGCAGCGTACAAACTAGCGGCTACGAGCAGTACTTC.

The J gene is TRBJ2-2, the V gene TRBV30; D not resolved. CDR1 GTSNPN and CDR2 SVGIG come from the germline V gene (reference sequence). The V end was cut by 8 bases, the J end by 4 bases, with 20 bases between. CDR3 length: 15 amino acids. The CDR3 here is CAVSGVEGSTGELFF. CDR3 bases: TGTGCCGTATCCGGAGTTGAAGGAAGCACCGGGGAGCTGTTTTTT.

The J gene is TRBJ2-3, the V gene TRBV19; 7 positions agree with TRBD2. The germline V gene has CDR1 LNHDA and CDR2 SQIVND (reference sequence). With V trimmed by 7 bases and J by 1 base, 8 bases remained unmatched. This CDR3 region has 15 residues. CDR3 region: CASTNLAEGTDTQYF. In DNA, the CDR3 is TGTGCCAGTACCAATCTAGCGGAGGGCACAGATACGCAGTATTTT. Full variable domain (remainder filled in from reference TRBV19 and TRBJ2-3): DGGITQSPKYLFRKEGQNVTLSCEQNLNHDAMYWYRQDPGQGLRLIYYSQIVNDFQKGDIAEGYSVSREKKESFPLTVTSAQKNPTAFYLCASTNLAEGTDTQYFGPGTRLTVL.

The chain has TRBV5-1 and TRBJ1-1; no clear D gene. Between the trimmed V and J ends, which lost 3 bases and 1 base, there was a span of 25 bases. Germline assignment: CDR1 SGHRS and CDR2 YFSETQ. The CDR3 covers 19 residues. DNA for the CDR3: TGCGCCAGCAGCTGGACCGACCTCCGGGCCGAATTCGGGAACACTGAAGCTTTCTTT. It translates to CASSWTDLRAEFGNTEAFF.

This clone was observed a handful of times. V and J are TRBV6-6 and TRBJ2-2; D remains unclear. This CDR3 is built from 15 residues. The V gene lost 2 bases and the J gene lost 3 bases, with 10 bases spanning the gap. The germline V gene has CDR1 MNHNY and CDR2 SVGAGI (reference sequence). CDR3 bases: TGTGCCAGCAGTTACGAAGGATGGTACACCGGGGAGCTGTTTTTT. Translation gives CASSYEGWYTGELFF.